This TCR beta chain came from a study of siplizumab effects on memory and regulatory T cells. As concerns this clone: Its cognate antigen is unknown.

The CDR3 spans 15 residues. Germline V CDR1 and CDR2: LNHNV, YYDKDF (reference sequence). Between the trimmed V and J ends, which lost 0 bases and 0 bases, there was a span of 8 bases. Some clones are missing from TCRdb's copy, which holds only in-frame ones; the method was immunoSEQ multiplex PCR. The sample contains more than 45,000 clones, just over 90% of which appear only once. Whole-study results and caveats: No naive or memory phenotype could be assigned to roughly 80-97% of proliferating clones.

The V call is TRBV15, the J call TRBJ1-2; no definite D call. This clonotype originated in a human donor in good health. The sequenced sample was CD8+ T cells sorted from blood. Here the CDR3 DNA reads TGTGCCACCAGCAGAGAGGCGGGTTCTAACTATGGCTACACCTTC. Its protein is CATSREAGSNYGYTF.